This passage covers 6 T cell receptor beta chains from one sample sequenced in a study of metastatic and nonmetastatic thyroid tumors (dated by TCRdb to the early 2020s). No treatment had been received by any patient before thyroid surgery. Libraries were made using PCR. The sequencer was an Illumina HiSeq 4000. TCRdb's own reprocessing of the public reads used fastp at Q25 and MiXCR and kept productive beta chains. The table for this sample lists 91,000 or so clones; more than 9.5% of them were counted only once. The top ten hold roughly 12% of the sample. Material: blood. The receptors derive from a female donor with papillary thyroid cancer or a benign thyroid nodule (not recorded which). Some clones in this sample may be carry-over from other donors' samples.

At least ten counts were recorded for this clone. This chain connects TRBV9 to TRBJ1-6; no definite D call. Germline lookup yields CDR1 SGDLS and CDR2 YYNGEE. The CDR3 covers 16 residues. V was cut by 3 bases and J by 6 bases, with 16 bases left in between. The CDR3 is CASSATLRWGNSPLHF. DNA for the CDR3: TGTGCCAGCAGCGCCACTTTGAGGTGGGGTAATTCACCCCTCCACTTT.

This clone was recorded many times. The chain has TRBV28 and TRBJ1-2; D may be TRBD1 (5 bases). The CDR3 spans 13 residues. Trimming shortened V by 4 bases and J by 4 bases, and 10 bases separated the two germline ends. The germline CDR1 and CDR2 sequences are MDHEN and SYDVKM. CDR3 DNA sequence: TGTGCCAGCAGTTGGGGGACGGTCTATGGCTACACCTTC. It yields the protein CASSWGTVYGYTF.

This clone was detected only a few times. V gene TRBV6-1 combines with J gene TRBJ1-5; the match to TRBD1 covers 10 bases. J gave up 6 bases and V 6 bases, and 2 bases lay outside the gene matches. The CDR3 sequence is 13 residues long. Germline V gene lookup returns CDR1 MNHNS and CDR2 SASEGT. The CDR3 loop reads CASSRDRGQPQHF. The CDR3 coding sequence is TGTGCCAGCAGCCGGGACAGGGGTCAGCCCCAGCATTTT.

This clone occurred many times. V and J are TRBV3-1 and TRBJ1-3, with 10 bases lining up with TRBD1. The V gene's germline CDR1 is LGHDT and CDR2 YNNKEL (reference sequence). The V gene end was trimmed by 2 bases and the J gene end by 4 bases; junction bases not matched to a gene: 8. This CDR3 is built from 17 residues. DNA for the CDR3: TGTGCCAGCAGCCAATTGCTGATGACAGGGGGCGGAAACACCATATATTTT. This encodes CASSQLLMTGGGNTIYF.

In this sample, this clone turned up many times. This chain joins TRBV5-6 and TRBJ1-1; D is ambiguous. CDR3 length equals 15 residues. Germline values: CDR1 SGHDT, CDR2 YYEEEE. Between the trimmed V and J ends, which lost 0 bases and 5 bases, there was a span of 14 bases. The CDR3 coding sequence is TGTGCCAGCAGCTTGGGACCCGTGGAAGGTACTGAAGCTTTCTTT. Its protein product is CASSLGPVEGTEAFF.

This clone was counted ten times or more. The germline gene is not matched at one end of the junction; a read error may be the cause. The V call is TRBV6-6, the J call TRBJ1-2; TRBD1 aligns across 10 bases. CDR3 length: 18 amino acids. CDR1 and CDR2 from the germline V gene are MNHNY and SVGAGI (reference sequence). The CDR3 DNA follows: TGTGCCAACAGTCCGACTGGGACAGGGGCCCTAGCTAACTATGGCTACACCTTC. Its protein is CANSPTGTGALANYGYTF.